This T cell receptor beta chain appears in the sequencing data of a study of Graves' ophthalmopathy and Graves' hyperthyroidism. Across the whole study: The collection of peripheral blood took place at initial diagnosis, before any treatment. General study points: Stable hyperthyroidism and ophthalmopathy were told apart by a 13-signature model, which achieved around 90% sensitivity and over 65% specificity. Sensitivity of around 67% and specificity of about 72% were achieved by the model that predicted ophthalmopathy progression.

This clonotype has a count of ten or more. The antigen remains unidentified. RNA transcripts were the source from which TCR beta CDR3 regions were amplified. An initial RT-PCR round employing HTBI primers preceded a second-round multiplex PCR. From the multiplex PCR reads, TCRdb called clonotypes with MiXCR, one entry per CDR3 protein. The sample yields about 58,000 distinct CDR3 sequences, roughly 47% seen once. The sequenced sample was peripheral blood. The sequence derives from an adult woman with Graves' ophthalmopathy.

The CDR3 nucleotides are TGTGCCAGCCGAGACACATCCTCCTACAATGAGCAGTTCTTC. Translated, it gives CASRDTSSYNEQFF. The gene calls are TRBV12-3 or TRBV12-4 and TRBJ2-1; D ambiguous. The ends were cut back, 8 bases at V and 0 bases at J, with 11 bases in the middle. The CDR3 contains 14 residues.